The present entry profiles one T cell receptor beta chain with its context. Seattle's cohort entered during active infection and was followed longitudinally. The sample belongs to a study of blood T cell repertoires in COVID-19. Study overall: Nucleic acid was either cDNA or gDNA, and it came from T cells, B-cell-depleted T cells, or PBMCs.

In the original workflow: Counts of nucleated cells, estimated from reference gene primer amplification, were obtained. Clones were sequenced by immunoSEQ multiplex PCR, and TCRdb holds only the in-frame ones, with some missing. V and J calls and clone size follow that table, whereas D and trimming were derived from the DNA. The sample includes 250,000 to 400,000 clones, about nine tenths of them seen just once. This CDR3 is 18 amino acids long. The V gene end was trimmed by 5 bases and the J gene end by 1 base; junction bases not matched to a gene: 10. Germline assignment: CDR1 SGHVS and CDR2 FNYEAQ.

This chain uses TRBV7-6 with TRBJ2-7; 14 bases match TRBD2. The source is a woman between 25 and 40 years old with COVID-19, enrolled during active disease. The sample consisted of peripheral blood. The CDR3 region has the DNA TGTGCCAGCAGCCCCGGACTAGCGGGAGGCTCTTTTTCCTACGAGCAGTACTTC. Translation gives CASSPGLAGGSFSYEQYF.